A single sample is the source of the 13 T cell receptor beta chains below, sequenced in a study of blood T cell repertoires in COVID-19 (TCRdb year 2020). Libraries were prepared through the immunoSEQ multiplex PCR assay. Imported from immuneACCESS, the table was reduced by TCRdb to in-frame sequences with V and J called. These copies leave out some clones; in studies compared against another copy, an unresolved V gene accounts for under half, and the cause of the remainder is not known. Present in this sample are about 150,000 clones, approximately 80% of which were seen just once. Over 10% of the sample lies in the top ten. The sequencing input was peripheral blood. The origin of the receptors is a woman between 55 and 75 years old with COVID-19, enrolled during active disease.

This chain links TRBV6-6 with TRBJ1-2, with a possible D match to TRBD1 (6 bases). Trimming stripped 8 bases from V and 3 bases from J, with 13 bases between. The CDR3 has 13 amino acids. Germline CDR1 MNHNY, CDR2 SVGAGI (reference sequence). CDR3 bases: TGTGCCAGCGCGTCCAGGGGAGACTATGGCTACACCTTC. It yields the protein CASASRGDYGYTF.

The chain uses TRBV6-5 and TRBJ1-1, with 12 bases lining up with TRBD1. This CDR3 comprises 15 residues. V lost 4 bases to trimming and J lost 12 bases; unmatched junction nucleotides: 12. The germline gives CDR1 MNHEY, CDR2 SVGAGI. CDR3 sequence: CASSSWDRGRGLTFF. Written as DNA, the CDR3 is TGTGCCAGCAGTTCCTGGGACAGGGGGCGAGGGTTGACTTTCTTT.

This clone appeared a single time. The chain employs TRBV5-4 and TRBJ2-2; TRBD1 agrees at 8 bases. Unmatched junction bases numbered 7, after V lost 3 bases and J lost 6 bases. CDR1 and CDR2 from the germline V gene are SGHNT and YYREEE (reference sequence). The CDR3 spans 15 residues. The chain's CDR3 is CASSSGTGLAGELFF. The CDR3 coding sequence is TGTGCCAGCAGCTCGGGGACAGGACTGGCCGGGGAGCTGTTTTTT.

The chain joins TRBV11-2 to TRBJ2-1, with 8 bases aligning to TRBD1. After removal of 6 bases from V and 4 bases from J, the junction contained 11 bases not matched to a gene. CDR1 is SGHAT and CDR2 is FQNNGV in the germline V gene. The CDR3 contains 16 residues. The CDR3 protein is CASSSNRDRPYNEQFF. Here the CDR3 DNA reads TGTGCCAGCAGTTCTAACCGGGACAGGCCGTACAATGAGCAGTTCTTC. The full variable domain, rest sourced from reference TRBV11-2 and TRBJ2-1, is EAGVAQSPRYKIIEKRQSVAFWCNPISGHATLYWYQQILGQGPKLLIQFQNNGVVDDSQLPKDRFSAERLKGVDSTLKIQPAKLEDSAVYLCASSSNRDRPYNEQFFGPGTRLTVL.

This clone was observed a single time. The chain joins TRBV2 to TRBJ1-4; 8 nucleotides match TRBD1. Germline V gene sequence: CDR1 SNHLY, CDR2 FYNNEI. CDR3 length: 13 residues. Germline trimming cut 8 bases from V and 7 bases from J; bases unmatched to any gene: 6. CDR3 nucleotides: TGTGCCAGCCGACAGGGGCAGTTTGAAAAACTGTTTTTT. Translating it yields CASRQGQFEKLFF.

The gene calls are TRBV5-1 and TRBJ1-6; perhaps TRBD1 as D (5 bases). Germline CDR1 and CDR2: SGHRS and YFSETQ. Trimming left V 3 bases short and J 7 bases short, with 14 bases between. The CDR3 totals 15 residues. CDR3 loop: CASSYETAINSPLHF. DNA for the CDR3: TGCGCCAGCAGCTATGAGACAGCGATCAATTCACCCCTCCACTTT.

The chain joins TRBV7-8 to TRBJ1-1; D gene ambiguous. The CDR3 totals 11 residues. CDR1 is SGHVS, CDR2 FQNEAQ, per germline. Deletions cut 1 base from V and 11 bases from J, with 8 bases between. The CDR3 region has the DNA TGTGCCAGCAGCTTAGGCCAGTTGGCTTTCTTT. This gives the protein CASSLGQLAFF.

J is TRBJ1-1 and V is TRBV11-2; D may be TRBD1 (5 bases). Deletions cut 4 bases from V and 3 bases from J, with 15 bases between. The germline gives CDR1 SGHAT, CDR2 FQNNGV. CDR3 length: 15 amino acids. The CDR3 loop is CASSSDRQLDTEAFF. CDR3 in DNA: TGTGCCAGCAGCTCGGACCGACAGCTCGACACTGAAGCTTTCTTT.

This chain links TRBV6-6 with TRBJ2-2; 8 bases are a match to TRBD2. This CDR3 spans 14 amino acids. Per the germline V gene, CDR1 is MNHNY and CDR2 is SVGAGI (reference sequence). After removal of 4 bases from V and 4 bases from J, the junction contained 2 bases not matched to a gene. The CDR3 DNA reads as TGTGCCAGCAGTTCCACTAGCGGCACCGGGGAGCTGTTTTTT. It yields the protein CASSSTSGTGELFF.

V gene TRBV5-1 combines with J gene TRBJ2-5; a weak D match, TRBD1 (6 bases). This CDR3 region has 15 residues. Germline V CDR1 and CDR2: SGHRS, YFSETQ. V lost 0 bases and J 3 bases, leaving 12 bases between the germline ends. CDR3 in DNA: TGCGCCAGCAGCTTGGCCGGACAGAGGGAAGAGACCCAGTACTTC. It codes for CASSLAGQREETQYF.

The V gene is TRBV3-1 (or the pseudogene TRBV3-2), the J gene TRBJ2-7, with D perhaps TRBD2 (6 bases). Germline V lookup: CDR1 LGHDT, CDR2 YNNKEL (reference sequence). The ends were cut back, 3 bases at V and 7 bases at J, with 10 bases in the middle. The CDR3 spans 12 residues. The CDR3 DNA follows: TGTGCCAGCAGCCATCATGGGGGGGAGCAGTACTTC. Encoded protein: CASSHHGGEQYF.

The chain carries TRBV5-1 and TRBJ1-5; TRBD1 aligns across 7 bases. Trimming at V came to 0 bases and at J to 3 bases, leaving 3 bases not matched to a gene. Germline loops: CDR1 SGHRS, CDR2 YFSETQ. The CDR3 is 15 residues long. The CDR3 DNA follows: TGCGCCAGCAGCTTGGAGGGACAGCACAATCAGCCCCAGCATTTT. Amino acid sequence: CASSLEGQHNQPQHF.

This chain joins TRBV5-1 and TRBJ1-4; D gene unclear. Germline CDR1 reads SGHRS; CDR2 reads YFSETQ. The CDR3 has 19 residues. V was pared by 0 bases and J by 3 bases, with 21 bases between. The CDR3 region has the DNA TGCGCCAGCAGCTTGGACCGGCGCCACCCAACCGGGGCTAATGAAAAACTGTTTTTT. This translates into CASSLDRRHPTGANEKLFF.